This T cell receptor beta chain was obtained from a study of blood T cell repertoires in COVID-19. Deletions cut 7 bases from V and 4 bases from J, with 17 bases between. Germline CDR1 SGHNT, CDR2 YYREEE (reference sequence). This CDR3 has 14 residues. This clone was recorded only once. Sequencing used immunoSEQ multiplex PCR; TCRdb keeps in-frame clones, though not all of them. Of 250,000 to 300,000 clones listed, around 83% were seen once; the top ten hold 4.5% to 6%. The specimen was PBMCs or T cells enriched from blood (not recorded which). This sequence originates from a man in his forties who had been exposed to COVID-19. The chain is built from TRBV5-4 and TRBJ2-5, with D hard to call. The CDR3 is CASRSYVYGETQYF. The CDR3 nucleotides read TGTGCCAGCCGCTCGTACGTTTACGGAGAGACCCAGTACTTC.